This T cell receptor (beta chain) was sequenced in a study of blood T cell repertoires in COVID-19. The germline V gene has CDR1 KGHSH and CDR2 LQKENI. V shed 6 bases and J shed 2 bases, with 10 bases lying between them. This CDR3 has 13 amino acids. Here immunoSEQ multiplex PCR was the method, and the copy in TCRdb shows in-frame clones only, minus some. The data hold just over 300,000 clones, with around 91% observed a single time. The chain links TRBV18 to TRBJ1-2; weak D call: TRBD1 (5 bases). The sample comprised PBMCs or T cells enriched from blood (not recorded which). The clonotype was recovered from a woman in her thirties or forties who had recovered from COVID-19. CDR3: CASSFGGNYGYTF. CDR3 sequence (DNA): TGTGCCAGCTCGTTCGGGGGGAACTATGGCTACACCTTC.